The sequence of this TCR beta chain was determined in a study of blood T cell repertoires in COVID-19. Across the study: COVID-19 samples, acute and convalescent, were from the United States, Italy and Spain. T cells, B-cell-depleted T cells, or PBMCs provided the cDNA or gDNA that served as material.

As handled by the study authors: For nucleated cells, counts were estimated from reference gene primer amplification. The assay was immunoSEQ multiplex PCR, and TCRdb's table has in-frame clones only and misses some. Clone size and the V and J calls come from that table; the DNA yielded D and trimming. Of 150,000 to 200,000 clones in the sample, 78% are singletons; the top ten hold 2.8%. This CDR3 has 15 residues. Germline CDR1 is MNHEY and CDR2 is SVGEGT. Comments on this clone: A read error may account for a junction end that differs from germline.

This receptor was obtained from an elderly woman with active or convalescent COVID-19. Sequenced input: peripheral blood. This chain connects TRBV6-2 or TRBV6-3 to TRBJ2-1; a weak D match, TRBD2 (6 bases). The CDR3 region has the DNA TGTGCCAGCAGTTACTCGAACGGGGGAGCGCTGGAGCCGTTCTTC. Its protein is CASSYSNGGALEPFF.